The 18 T cell receptor beta chains presented below share a single source sample, sequenced in a study of T cell repertoires in cytomegalovirus infection. TCRdb reanalysed the reads using MiXCR and keeps one entry per CDR3 protein. The table shows fewer than 250,000 distinct CDR3 sequences, with around an eighth occurring only once. Material: PBMCs. These receptors all come from a human donor in good health (CMV status not recorded). Some clones in this sample may be carry-over from other donors' samples.

This clonotype was counted at least ten times. V and J are TRBV7-2 and TRBJ1-4; TRBD1 aligns across 11 bases. With V trimmed by 5 bases and J by 7 bases, 12 bases remained unmatched. Germline assignment: CDR1 SGHTA and CDR2 FQGNSA. The CDR3 is 17 amino acids. The CDR3 coding sequence is TGTGCCAGCAGCCAAACCGGGACAGGGGGTATCGGTGAAAAACTGTTTTTT. This sequence encodes CASSQTGTGGIGEKLFF.

This clonotype was recorded many times. The chain combines TRBV7-2 with TRBJ1-1; 8 bases align to TRBD1. Germline V CDR1 and CDR2: SGHTA, FQGNSA. CDR3 length: 18 amino acids. The V segment lost 5 bases and the J segment 3 bases; nucleotides outside the gene matches: 17. As DNA, the CDR3 is TGTGCCAGCAGCCCCCTTGATACAGGGGGGCAGGGGGACACTGAAGCTTTCTTT. Residues: CASSPLDTGGQGDTEAFF.

In its sample, this clonotype was seen many times. The chain carries TRBV7-2 and TRBJ1-1, with a tentative D call TRBD1 (5 bases). The length of the CDR3 is 14 residues. Trimming removed 4 bases from V and 1 base from J, with 10 bases in between. Per germline, CDR1 SGHTA and CDR2 FQGNSA. The CDR3 region is CASSWGTQNTEAFF. Here the CDR3 DNA reads TGTGCCAGCAGCTGGGGGACTCAGAACACTGAAGCTTTCTTT.

This clonotype turned up a few times. The rearrangement joins TRBV19 to TRBJ2-7, with unresolved D. Trimming removed 3 bases from V and 4 bases from J, with 7 bases in between. The CDR3 covers 12 residues. Germline V gives CDR1 LNHDA, CDR2 SQIVND (reference sequence). The chain's CDR3 is CASSILGYEQYF. The CDR3 DNA reads TGTGCCAGTAGTATCCTTGGGTACGAGCAGTACTTC.

This clonotype was observed many times. The chain uses TRBV12-3 or TRBV12-4 and TRBJ2-2; D may be TRBD1 (5 bases). The V end was cut by 5 bases, the J end by 2 bases, with 12 bases between. The CDR3 consists of 15 residues. CDR3: CASSRRQLNTGELFF. CDR3 in DNA: TGTGCCAGCAGTAGGAGACAGTTAAACACCGGGGAGCTGTTTTTT.

This clonotype was seen repeatedly, ten times or more. The genes are TRBV7-2 and TRBJ2-7; no definite D call. The CDR3 sequence is 14 residues long. Germline V gene lookup returns CDR1 SGHTA and CDR2 FQGNSA. Trimming left V 1 base short and J 3 bases short, with 10 bases between. CDR3 loop: CASSLGPGIYEQYF. The DNA for the CDR3 is TGTGCCAGCAGCTTAGGCCCGGGTATCTACGAGCAGTACTTC.

The gene calls are TRBV20-1 and TRBJ2-1, with 12 bases fitting TRBD1. Germline CDR1 is DFQATT and CDR2 is SNEGSKA (reference sequence). After removal of 3 bases from V and 10 bases from J, the junction contained 7 bases not matched to a gene. CDR3 size: 14 residues. This CDR3 is CSARGTGGLEEQFF. The CDR3 coding sequence is TGCAGTGCTAGGGGGACAGGGGGCCTAGAGGAGCAGTTCTTC.

This clonotype came up many times. The V call is TRBV7-9, the J call TRBJ2-7; 11 bases fit TRBD1. CDR1 SEHNR and CDR2 FQNEAQ come from the germline V gene (reference sequence). V was clipped by 5 bases and J by 2 bases; unmatched bases: 5. The CDR3 loop spans 15 amino acids. In nucleotides, the CDR3 is TGTGCCAGCAGCCCTGGACAGGGGGCCACCTACGAGCAGTACTTC. Translating it yields CASSPGQGATYEQYF.

This clonotype was counted ten times or more. This chain uses TRBV28 with TRBJ2-5, with 9 positions matching TRBD2. J was trimmed by 2 bases and V by 3 bases; bases with no gene match: 7. Germline V gene sequence: CDR1 MDHEN, CDR2 SYDVKM. CDR3 length: 16 amino acids. Here the CDR3 reads CASSFSSGSRQETQYF. The DNA of the CDR3 is TGTGCCAGCAGTTTCAGTAGCGGGAGTCGGCAAGAGACCCAGTACTTC.

The chain carries TRBV29-1 and TRBJ2-3; TRBD2 is a possible D gene (6 bases). Trimming took off 6 bases at V and 3 bases at J, with 16 bases between the two ends. CDR3 length equals 14 residues. Germline V gene sequence: CDR1 SQVTM, CDR2 ANQGSEA. The CDR3 nucleotides read TGCAGCGTCGGATCGGAGGGAAGGACAGATACGCAGTATTTT. Translation: CSVGSEGRTDTQYF.

This chain joins TRBV20-1 and TRBJ2-7; D may be TRBD2 (6 bases). Per the germline V gene, CDR1 is DFQATT and CDR2 is SNEGSKA (reference sequence). The CDR3 spans 15 residues. V was pared by 0 bases and J by 5 bases, with 17 bases between. The DNA of the CDR3 is TGCAGTGCTAGAGAGGGGCTAGCGAGTCGTCACGAGCAGTACTTC. Translating it yields CSAREGLASRHEQYF.

This rearrangement joins TRBV28 to TRBJ2-2; 12 bases are a match to TRBD1. The CDR3 consists of 16 residues. The germline gives CDR1 MDHEN, CDR2 SYDVKM. V lost 7 bases and J lost 4; bases outside the gene matches: 7. DNA of the CDR3: TGTGCCAGCACTAATTCGGGACAGGGGGCCACCGGGGAGCTGTTTTTT. This sequence encodes CASTNSGQGATGELFF.

V usage is TRBV4-3 and J usage is TRBJ1-5; D remains ambiguous. V was trimmed by 0 bases and J by 6 bases, leaving 12 bases between them. The CDR3 runs to 15 residues. In germline, CDR1 is LGHNA, CDR2 YSLEER. The CDR3 region is CASSQEAAGPQPQHF. DNA of the CDR3: TGCGCCAGCAGCCAAGAGGCGGCAGGTCCTCAGCCCCAGCATTTT.

This clonotype was found many times. The chain has TRBV7-2 and TRBJ2-1; TRBD1 might be the D (6 bases). V was cut by 3 bases and J by 4 bases, with 10 bases left in between. The CDR3 consists of 14 residues. CDR1 and CDR2 (germline): SGHTA, FQGNSA. The CDR3 protein is CASSLGAVYNEQFF. The CDR3 DNA follows: TGTGCCAGCAGCTTGGGGGCGGTATACAATGAGCAGTTCTTC.

In this sample, this clonotype turned up a few times. The chain employs TRBV29-1 and TRBJ1-3; 8 bases fit TRBD1. After removal of 7 bases from V and 3 bases from J, the junction contained 8 bases not matched to a gene. The CDR3 extends over 14 amino acids. The V gene's germline CDR1 is SQVTM and CDR2 ANQGSEA. The CDR3 sequence: CSALGQALGNTIYF. The CDR3 coding sequence is TGCAGCGCTTTGGGACAGGCGCTTGGAAACACCATATATTTT. The full variable domain, with the rest looked up from reference TRBV29-1 and TRBJ1-3, is SAVISQKPSRDICQRGTSLTIQCQVDSQVTMMFWYRQQPGQSLTLIATANQGSEATYESGFVIDKFPISRPNLTFSTLTVSNMSPEDSSIYLCSALGQALGNTIYFGEGSWLTVV.

This clonotype has ten or more counts. The genes are TRBV7-2 and TRBJ1-1; D unclear. CDR1 is SGHTA and CDR2 is FQGNSA in the germline V gene. Trimming pared 7 bases from V and 1 base from J, leaving 13 bases between. The CDR3 runs 14 residues. The CDR3 sequence: CASTEDRWNTEAFF. In DNA, the CDR3 is TGTGCCAGCACCGAGGATAGATGGAACACTGAAGCTTTCTTT.

This clonotype has a count of ten or more. This chain connects TRBV7-2 to TRBJ2-5, with D maybe TRBD2 (7 bases). V lost 7 bases and J 2 bases, leaving 17 bases between the germline ends. CDR3 length equals 15 residues. Germline V CDR1 and CDR2: SGHTA, FQGNSA. CDR3 nucleotides: TGTGCCAGCACCGCCTCGGGGGGCCCTCAAGAGACCCAGTACTTC. Protein sequence: CASTASGGPQETQYF.

This clonotype was seen a handful of times. V is TRBV24-1 and J is TRBJ2-5; TRBD2 agrees at 7 bases. V lost 1 base to trimming and J lost 7 bases; unmatched junction nucleotides: 5. CDR3 size: 14 residues. Germline-derived CDR1 and CDR2 are KGHDR and SFDVKD. CDR3 DNA sequence: TGTGCCACCAGTGATTTTGGCGGGAGCGGGACCCAGTACTTC. Translated: CATSDFGGSGTQYF.